This T cell receptor (beta chain) was observed in a study of T cell responses to AZD1222 COVID-19 vaccine (dated by TCRdb to the early 2020s). Some background on the complete study: AZD1222 recipients with second doses at about 4 weeks or about 12 weeks were pooled, because spike-specific TCR depth and breadth did not differ between schedules. A total of more than 230 trial participants underwent TCR sequencing, of whom roughly 210 had received two doses of AZD1222 and 26 had received two doses of the MenACWY control vaccine. Trial participants were enrolled by age into subgroups of 18-55, 56-69 and 70-plus years, and around 150, 28 and 57 TCR-sequenced participants, respectively, were included in these subgroups. General findings and caveats noted by the study authors: The whole spike protein was spanned by vaccine-associated CD4 TCRs, and dominant responses were seen in regions 160-218 and 743-854. The 56-69-year group was small, and its depth increase did not reach significance, likely because of low power. Because no day 14 peak-response samples were available, the repertoires could be characterized only after the peak T cell response. Epitopes outside the regions mutated in the B.1.351 and B.1.1.7 variants were reportedly recognized by nearly half of the unique spike-specific TCRs. Participants were mostly white British, with more females than males. The authors suggested clonal diversity may have been underestimated. Conclusions about previously exposed vaccinees are limited, since just 6 or 7 AZD1222 recipients were seropositive for SARS-CoV-2 at baseline. A significant rise in spike-specific TCR breadth and depth was observed after two AZD1222 doses relative to day 0 and relative to MenACWY recipients.

The CDR3 regions of human TCRbeta chains were analyzed by immunosequencing. The paper's processing steps were these. Repertoire TCRs were matched against a reference library of SARS-CoV-2-specific TCRs generated with the MIRA antigen-specificity platform. Breadth meant the fraction of unique TCRs that were SARS-CoV-2-associated, whereas depth meant the fraction of total T cells that were SARS-CoV-2-associated. Each spike-specific TCR was assigned to its reactive spike region and to a CD4 or CD8 class using the MIRA data. Log10-transformed breadth and depth values were compared by one-way ANOVA with Sidak's multiple comparisons tests. TCRdb took over this immuneACCESS table, retaining in-frame rearrangements with V and J assigned. Such tables are incomplete; in checked studies, under half of the missing clones stem from an unresolved V gene, and the remainder is unexplained. V, J and clone size reflect that table, while D and trimming were determined from the DNA. This sample lists around 100,000 clones; approximately 90% were detected once. The ten largest clones add up to about 1.7% of the sample.

From a lookup of the germline V gene (reference sequence), CDR1 and CDR2 are SSHAT and FNYEAQ. V loses 5 bases, J loses 3 bases, and the germline ends lie 17 bases apart. Including the terminal cysteine and phenylalanine, the CDR3 comprises 15 residues. The DNA shown is the 45-base CDR3, in frame from base 1. This specimen's time point label, interpreted: baseline before first vaccination. Vaccinee samples came from UK trials COV001 and COV002, including a single-blind randomized controlled phase 2/3 trial of AZD1222 (ChAdOx1 nCoV-19) in healthy adults. For TCRbeta chain sequencing, PBMC samples from trial participants were taken at day 0 and at day 28 after the second dose. In the case of this clone: Its cognate antigen has yet to be identified. Base-call qualities are not available, and no considerably larger clone is one nucleotide away.

The V gene is TRBV7-7 and the J gene is TRBJ2-7; the D region possibly corresponds to TRBD2 (7 bases align). This sequence originates from an adult in good health. Sequences were derived from peripheral blood, sampled on day 0 of AZD1222 vaccination. The DNA is as follows: TGTGCCAGCAGCCCCCATCCGGGGGGCCTCTACGAGCAGTACTTC. Its protein is CASSPHPGGLYEQYF. When the CDR3 is completed using the reference TRBV7-7 and TRBJ2-7 genes on either side, the full variable domain is GAGVSQSPRYKVTKRGQDVTLRCDPISSHATLYWYQQALGQGPEFLTYFNYEAQPDKSGLPSDRFSAERPEGSISTLTIQRTEQRDSAMYRCASSPHPGGLYEQYFGPGTRLTVT.